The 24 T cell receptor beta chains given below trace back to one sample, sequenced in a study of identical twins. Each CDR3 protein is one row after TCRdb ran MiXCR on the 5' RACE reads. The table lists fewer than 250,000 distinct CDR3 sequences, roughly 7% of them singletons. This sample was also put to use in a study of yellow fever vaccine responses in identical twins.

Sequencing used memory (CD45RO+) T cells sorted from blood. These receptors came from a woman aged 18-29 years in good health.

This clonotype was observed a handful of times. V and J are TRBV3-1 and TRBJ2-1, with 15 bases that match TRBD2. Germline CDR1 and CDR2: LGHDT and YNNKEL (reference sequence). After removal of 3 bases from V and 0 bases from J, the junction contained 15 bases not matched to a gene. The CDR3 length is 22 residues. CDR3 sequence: CASSHGLAGGPSRWNSYNEQFF. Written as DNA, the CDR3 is TGTGCCAGCAGCCATGGACTAGCGGGAGGGCCCTCCCGCTGGAACTCCTACAATGAGCAGTTCTTC.

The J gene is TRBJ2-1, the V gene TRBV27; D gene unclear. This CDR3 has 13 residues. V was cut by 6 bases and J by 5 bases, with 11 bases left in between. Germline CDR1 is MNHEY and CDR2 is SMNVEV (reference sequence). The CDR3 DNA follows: TGTGCCAGCAGCCCCACAAGGGACAATGAGCAGTTCTTC. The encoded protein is CASSPTRDNEQFF.

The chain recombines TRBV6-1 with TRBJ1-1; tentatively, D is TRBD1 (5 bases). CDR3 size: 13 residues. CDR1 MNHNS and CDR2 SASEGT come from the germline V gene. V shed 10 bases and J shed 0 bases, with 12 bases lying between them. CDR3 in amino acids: CATLTEMNTEAFF. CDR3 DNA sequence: TGTGCCACCTTGACAGAAATGAACACTGAAGCTTTCTTT.

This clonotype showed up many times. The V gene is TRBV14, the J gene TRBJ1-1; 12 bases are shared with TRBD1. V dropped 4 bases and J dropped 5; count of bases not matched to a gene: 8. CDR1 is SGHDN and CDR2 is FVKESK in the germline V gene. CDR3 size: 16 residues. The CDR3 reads CASSPGTGGFRTEAFF. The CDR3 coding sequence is TGTGCCAGCAGCCCCGGGACAGGGGGCTTCCGGACTGAAGCTTTCTTT.

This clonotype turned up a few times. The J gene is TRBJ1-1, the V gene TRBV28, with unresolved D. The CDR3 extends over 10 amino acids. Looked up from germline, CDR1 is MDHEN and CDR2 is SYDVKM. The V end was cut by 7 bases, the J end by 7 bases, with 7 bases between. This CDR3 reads CASKQIEAFF. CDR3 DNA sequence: TGTGCCAGCAAACAAATTGAAGCTTTCTTT.

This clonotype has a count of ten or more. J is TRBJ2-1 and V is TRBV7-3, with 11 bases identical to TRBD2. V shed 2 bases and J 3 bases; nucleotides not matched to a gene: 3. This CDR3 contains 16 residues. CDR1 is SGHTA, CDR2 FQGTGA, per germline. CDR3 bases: TGTGCCAGCAGCTTAGGGCTAGCGGGGGGCTACAATGAGCAGTTCTTC. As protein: CASSLGLAGGYNEQFF.

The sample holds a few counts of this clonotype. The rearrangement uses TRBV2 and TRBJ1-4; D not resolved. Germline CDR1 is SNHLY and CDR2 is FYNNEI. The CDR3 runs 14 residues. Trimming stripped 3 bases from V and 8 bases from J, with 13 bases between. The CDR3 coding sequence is TGTGCCAGCAGTGATCCGGCCTCTCGCGAAAAACTGTTTTTT. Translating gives CASSDPASREKLFF.

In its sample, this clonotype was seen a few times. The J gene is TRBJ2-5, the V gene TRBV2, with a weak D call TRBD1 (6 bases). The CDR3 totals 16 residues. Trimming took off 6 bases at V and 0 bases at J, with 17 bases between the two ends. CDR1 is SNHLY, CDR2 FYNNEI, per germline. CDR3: CASSFTGPYDQETQYF. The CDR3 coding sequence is TGTGCCAGCAGCTTCACAGGGCCGTATGACCAAGAGACCCAGTACTTC.

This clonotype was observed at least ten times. DNA for the CDR3: TGTGCCATCACGGAGGGGCCCTACACCGGGGAGCTGTTTTTT. It is translated as CAITEGPYTGELFF. The chain has TRBV10-3 and TRBJ2-2; D may be TRBD2 (6 bases). Trimming took off 7 bases at V and 3 bases at J, with 12 bases between the two ends. The length of the CDR3 is 14 residues. From germline, CDR1 is ENHRY and CDR2 SYGVKD.

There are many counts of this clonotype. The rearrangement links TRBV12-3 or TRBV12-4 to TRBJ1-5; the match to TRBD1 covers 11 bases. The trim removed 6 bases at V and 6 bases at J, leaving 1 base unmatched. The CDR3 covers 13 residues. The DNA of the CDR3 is TGTGCCAGCAGAGGACAGGGGGCTCAGCCCCAGCATTTT. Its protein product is CASRGQGAQPQHF.

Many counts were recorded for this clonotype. The CDR3 region has the DNA TGTGCCAGCAGTTTCCGGGAGGCAAATTCACCCCTCCACTTT. It codes for CASSFREANSPLHF. V is TRBV27 and J is TRBJ1-6; D remains unclear. The CDR3 covers 14 residues. The germline gives CDR1 MNHEY, CDR2 SMNVEV (reference sequence). Deletions cut 3 bases from V and 7 bases from J, with 10 bases between.

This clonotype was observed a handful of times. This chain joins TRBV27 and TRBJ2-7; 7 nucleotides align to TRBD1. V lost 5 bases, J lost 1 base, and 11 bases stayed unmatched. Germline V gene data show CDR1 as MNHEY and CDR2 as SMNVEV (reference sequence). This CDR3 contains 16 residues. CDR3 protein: CASSPSQGTPSYEQYV. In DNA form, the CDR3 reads TGTGCCAGCAGTCCCTCACAGGGGACCCCTTCCTACGAGCAGTACGTC.

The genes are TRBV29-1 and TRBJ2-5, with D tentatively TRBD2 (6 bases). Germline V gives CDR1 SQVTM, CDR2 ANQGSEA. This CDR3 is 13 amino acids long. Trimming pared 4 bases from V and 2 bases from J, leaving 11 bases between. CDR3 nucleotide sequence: TGCAGCGTTGCGAGGGAGGTTCAAGAGACCCAGTACTTC. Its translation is CSVAREVQETQYF.

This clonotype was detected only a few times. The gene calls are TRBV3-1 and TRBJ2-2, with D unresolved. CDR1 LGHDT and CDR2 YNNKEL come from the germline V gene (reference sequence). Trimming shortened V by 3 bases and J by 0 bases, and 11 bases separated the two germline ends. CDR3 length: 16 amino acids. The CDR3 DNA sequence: TGTGCCAGCAGCCAGGGGAACCTGGCGAACACCGGGGAGCTGTTTTTT. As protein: CASSQGNLANTGELFF.

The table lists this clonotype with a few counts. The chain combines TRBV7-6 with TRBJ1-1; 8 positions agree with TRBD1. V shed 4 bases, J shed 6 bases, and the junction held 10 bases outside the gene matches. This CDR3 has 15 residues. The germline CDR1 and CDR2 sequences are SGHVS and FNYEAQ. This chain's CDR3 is CASSSGQGGTSEAFF. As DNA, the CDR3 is TGTGCCAGCAGCTCCGGACAGGGAGGAACCTCTGAAGCTTTCTTT.

CDR3 in amino acids: CASSSDRAFVVPQFF. The CDR3 nucleotides read TGTGCCAGCAGCTCCGACAGGGCCTTTGTGGTCCCGCAGTTCTTC. The chain combines TRBV11-2 with TRBJ2-1; 7 bases map to TRBD1. With 4 bases clipped from V and 12 bases from J, the junction kept 15 bases outside the gene matches. CDR1 is SGHAT and CDR2 is FQNNGV in the germline V gene. The CDR3 consists of 15 residues.

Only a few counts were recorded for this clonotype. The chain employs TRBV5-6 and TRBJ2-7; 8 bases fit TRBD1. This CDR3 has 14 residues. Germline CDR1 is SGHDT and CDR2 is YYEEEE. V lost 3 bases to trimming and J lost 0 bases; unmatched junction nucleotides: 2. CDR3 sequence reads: CASSSTGGSYEQYV. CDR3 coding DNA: TGTGCCAGCAGCTCAACAGGGGGCTCCTACGAGCAGTACGTC.

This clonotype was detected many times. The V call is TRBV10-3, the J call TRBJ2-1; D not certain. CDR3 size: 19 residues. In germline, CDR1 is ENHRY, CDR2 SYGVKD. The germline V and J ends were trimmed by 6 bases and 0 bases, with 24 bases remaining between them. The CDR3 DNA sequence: TGTGCCATCAGCCATAGGACCTCACAGACCCTTTACTCCTACAATGAGCAGTTCTTC. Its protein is CAISHRTSQTLYSYNEQFF.

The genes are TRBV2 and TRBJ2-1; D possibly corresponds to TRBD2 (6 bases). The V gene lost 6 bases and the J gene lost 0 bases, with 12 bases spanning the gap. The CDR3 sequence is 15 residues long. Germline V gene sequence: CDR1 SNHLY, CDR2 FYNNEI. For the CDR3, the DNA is TGTGCCAGCAGATTAGCGGCCAGCTCCTACAATGAGCAGTTCTTC. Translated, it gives CASRLAASSYNEQFF.

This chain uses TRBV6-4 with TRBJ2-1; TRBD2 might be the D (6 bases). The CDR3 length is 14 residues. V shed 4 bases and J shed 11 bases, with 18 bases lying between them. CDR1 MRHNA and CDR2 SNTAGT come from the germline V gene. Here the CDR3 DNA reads TGTGCCAGCAGTGGGGAGGCAGGGAGCCATCAGCAGTTCTTC. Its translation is CASSGEAGSHQQFF.

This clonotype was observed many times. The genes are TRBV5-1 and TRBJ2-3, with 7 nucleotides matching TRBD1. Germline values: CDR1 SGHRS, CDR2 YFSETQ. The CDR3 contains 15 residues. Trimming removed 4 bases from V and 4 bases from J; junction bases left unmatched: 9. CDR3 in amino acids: CASSLPGTVSDTQYF. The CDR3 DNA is TGCGCCAGCAGCCTCCCCGGGACAGTTTCAGATACGCAGTATTTT. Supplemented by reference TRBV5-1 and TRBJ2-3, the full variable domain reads KAGVTQTPRYLIKTRGQQVTLSCSPISGHRSVSWYQQTPGQGLQFLFEYFSETQRNKGNFPGRFSGRQFSNSRSEMNVSTLELGDSALYLCASSLPGTVSDTQYFGPGTRLTVL.

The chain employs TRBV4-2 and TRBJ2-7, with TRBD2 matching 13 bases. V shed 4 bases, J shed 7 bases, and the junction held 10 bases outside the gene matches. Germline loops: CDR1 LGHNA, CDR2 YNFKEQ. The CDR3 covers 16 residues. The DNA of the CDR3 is TGTGCCAGCAGCCTCGGGACTAGCGGGATTCCCACGGAGCAGTACTTC. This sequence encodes CASSLGTSGIPTEQYF.

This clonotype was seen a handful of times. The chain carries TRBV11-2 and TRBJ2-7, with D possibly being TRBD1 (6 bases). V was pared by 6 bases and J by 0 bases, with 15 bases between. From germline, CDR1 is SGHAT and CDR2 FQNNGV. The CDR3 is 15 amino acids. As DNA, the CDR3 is TGTGCCAGCAGATCCGGGACATCGAGCTCCTACGAGCAGTACTTC. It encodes CASRSGTSSSYEQYF.

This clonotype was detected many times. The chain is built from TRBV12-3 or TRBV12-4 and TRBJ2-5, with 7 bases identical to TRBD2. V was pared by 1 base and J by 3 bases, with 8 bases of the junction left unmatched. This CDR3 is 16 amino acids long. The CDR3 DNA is TGTGCCAGCAGTTTAGTATGGGGGGGGACGAAAGAGACCCAGTACTTC. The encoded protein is CASSLVWGGTKETQYF.